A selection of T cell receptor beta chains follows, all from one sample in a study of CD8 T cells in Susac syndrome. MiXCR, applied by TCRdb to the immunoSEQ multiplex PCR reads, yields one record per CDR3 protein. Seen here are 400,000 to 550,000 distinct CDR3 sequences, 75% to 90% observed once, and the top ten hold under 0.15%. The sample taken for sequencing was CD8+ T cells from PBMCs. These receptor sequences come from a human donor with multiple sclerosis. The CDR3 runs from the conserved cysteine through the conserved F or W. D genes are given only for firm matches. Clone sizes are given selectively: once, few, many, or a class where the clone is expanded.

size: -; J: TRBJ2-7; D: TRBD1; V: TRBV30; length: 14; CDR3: CACTGTGDFYEQYF; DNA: TGTGCCTGTACCGGGACAGGGGATTTTTACGAGCAGTACTTC
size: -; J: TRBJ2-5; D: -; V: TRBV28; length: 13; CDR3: CASSLNRVETQYF; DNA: TGTGCCAGCAGTTTAAACAGGGTTGAGACCCAGTACTTC
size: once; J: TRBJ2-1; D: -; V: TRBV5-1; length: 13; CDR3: CASSSPPYNEQFF; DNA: TGCGCCAGCAGCTCCCCACCTTACAATGAGCAGTTCTTC
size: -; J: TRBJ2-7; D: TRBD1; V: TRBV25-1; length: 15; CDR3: CASSELGTGGHEQYF; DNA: TGTGCCAGCAGTGAATTAGGGACAGGGGGACACGAGCAGTACTTC
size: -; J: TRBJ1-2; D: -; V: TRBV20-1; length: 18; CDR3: CSATGTRPHPPVFYGYTF; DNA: TGCAGTGCTACCGGGACAAGGCCACATCCCCCGGTCTTCTATGGCTACACCTTC
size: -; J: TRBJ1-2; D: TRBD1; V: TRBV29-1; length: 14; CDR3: CSVGETGEDYGYTF; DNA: TGCAGCGTTGGGGAGACAGGGGAAGACTATGGCTACACCTTC
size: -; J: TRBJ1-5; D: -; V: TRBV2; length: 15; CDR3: CASNRYAYSNQPQHF; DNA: TGTGCCAGCAACCGGTATGCGTATAGCAATCAGCCCCAGCATTTT
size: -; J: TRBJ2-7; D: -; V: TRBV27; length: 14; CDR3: CASSLGGVLREQYF; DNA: TGTGCCAGCAGTTTAGGCGGAGTCCTGAGGGAGCAGTACTTC
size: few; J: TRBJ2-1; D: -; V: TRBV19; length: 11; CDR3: CASKILNEQFF; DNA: TGTGCCAGTAAGATACTCAATGAGCAGTTCTTC
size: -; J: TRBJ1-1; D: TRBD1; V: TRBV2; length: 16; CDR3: CASSEPPGTENTEAFF; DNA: TGTGCCAGCAGTGAACCGCCCGGGACAGAGAACACTGAAGCTTTCTTT
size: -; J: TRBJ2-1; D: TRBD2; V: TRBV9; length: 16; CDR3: CASSAGLAGPYNEQFF; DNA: TGTGCCAGCAGCGCCGGACTAGCGGGCCCCTACAATGAGCAGTTCTTC
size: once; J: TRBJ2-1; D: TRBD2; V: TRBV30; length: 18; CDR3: CAWMRLAGETVSYNEQFF; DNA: TGTGCCTGGATGAGACTAGCGGGAGAAACGGTCTCCTACAATGAGCAGTTCTTC
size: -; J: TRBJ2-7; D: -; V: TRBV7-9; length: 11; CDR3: CAGASAYEQYF; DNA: TGTGCCGGGGCTAGCGCCTACGAGCAGTACTTC
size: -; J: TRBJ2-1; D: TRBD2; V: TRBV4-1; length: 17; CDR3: CASSQDAAGGSYNEQFF; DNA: TGCGCCAGCAGCCAGGACGCAGCGGGAGGATCCTACAATGAGCAGTTCTTC
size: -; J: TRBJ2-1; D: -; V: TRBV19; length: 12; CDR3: CASSIPLLEQFF; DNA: TGTGCCAGTAGTATACCTCTCCTCGAGCAGTTCTTC
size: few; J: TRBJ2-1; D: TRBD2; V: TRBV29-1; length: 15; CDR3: CSVEDGTSWDNEQFF; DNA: TGCAGCGTTGAAGATGGGACTAGCTGGGACAATGAGCAGTTCTTC
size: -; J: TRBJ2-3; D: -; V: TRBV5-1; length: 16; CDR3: CASNAALAGFTDTQYF; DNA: TGCGCCAGCAATGCTGCCTTGGCGGGGTTCACAGATACGCAGTATTTT
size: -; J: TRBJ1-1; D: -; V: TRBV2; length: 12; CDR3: CASSEATDEAFF; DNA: TGTGCCAGCAGTGAGGCGACGGACGAAGCTTTCTTT
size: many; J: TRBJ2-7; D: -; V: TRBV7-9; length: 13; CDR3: CASSLAAGYEQYF; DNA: TGTGCCAGCAGCTTAGCGGCCGGCTACGAGCAGTACTTC
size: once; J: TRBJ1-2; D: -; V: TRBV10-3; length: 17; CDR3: CAISEPLGEPSNYGYTF; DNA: TGTGCCATCAGTGAGCCTCTTGGGGAGCCTTCTAACTATGGCTACACCTTC
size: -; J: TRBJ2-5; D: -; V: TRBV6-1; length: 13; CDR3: CASRDAGGETQYF; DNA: TGTGCCAGCAGAGACGCAGGTGGCGAGACCCAGTACTTC
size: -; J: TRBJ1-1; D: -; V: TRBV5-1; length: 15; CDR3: CASSSVLGGSTEAFF; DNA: TGCGCCAGCAGCTCGGTCTTGGGGGGCAGCACTGAAGCTTTCTTT
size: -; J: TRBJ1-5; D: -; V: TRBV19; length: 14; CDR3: CASSIMGLNQPQHF; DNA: TGTGCCAGTAGTATAATGGGGCTCAATCAGCCCCAGCATTTT
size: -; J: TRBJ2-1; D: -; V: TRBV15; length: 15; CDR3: CATSREAESYNEQFF; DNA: TGTGCCACCAGCAGAGAAGCGGAGAGCTACAATGAGCAGTTCTTC
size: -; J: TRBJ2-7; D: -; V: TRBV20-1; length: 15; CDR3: CSASSDKALSYEQYF; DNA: TGCAGTGCTAGTTCGGACAAGGCTCTCTCCTACGAGCAGTACTTC
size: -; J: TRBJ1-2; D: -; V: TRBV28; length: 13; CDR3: CASSAWRVDGYTF; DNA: TGTGCCAGCAGTGCCTGGAGGGTCGACGGCTACACCTTC
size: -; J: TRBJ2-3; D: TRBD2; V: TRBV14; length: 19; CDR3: CASSVRSGLAIASTDTQYF; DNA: TGTGCCAGCAGCGTTAGGTCTGGACTAGCTATCGCGAGCACAGATACGCAGTATTTT